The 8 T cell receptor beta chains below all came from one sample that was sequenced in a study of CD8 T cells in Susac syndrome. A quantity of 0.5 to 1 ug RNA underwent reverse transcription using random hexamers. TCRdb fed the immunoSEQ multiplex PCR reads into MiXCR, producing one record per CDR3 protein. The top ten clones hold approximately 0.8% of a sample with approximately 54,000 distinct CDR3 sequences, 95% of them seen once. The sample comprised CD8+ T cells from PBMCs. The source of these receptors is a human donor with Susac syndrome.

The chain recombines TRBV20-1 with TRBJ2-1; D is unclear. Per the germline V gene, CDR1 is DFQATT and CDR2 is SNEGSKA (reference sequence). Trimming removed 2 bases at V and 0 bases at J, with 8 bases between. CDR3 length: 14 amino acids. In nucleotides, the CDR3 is TGCAGTGCTAGACTTCCTATCTCCTACAATGAGCAGTTCTTC. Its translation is CSARLPISYNEQFF.

The CDR3 here is CASSPRDRPNTGELFF. The CDR3 nucleotides read TGTGCCAGCAGCCCTCGGGACAGACCGAACACCGGGGAGCTGTTTTTT. The J gene is TRBJ2-2, the V gene TRBV5-6, with 7 nucleotides matching TRBD1. Trimming cost V 4 bases and J 0 bases; bases outside gene matches: 6. The CDR3 has 16 residues. CDR1 and CDR2 (germline): SGHDT, YYEEEE.

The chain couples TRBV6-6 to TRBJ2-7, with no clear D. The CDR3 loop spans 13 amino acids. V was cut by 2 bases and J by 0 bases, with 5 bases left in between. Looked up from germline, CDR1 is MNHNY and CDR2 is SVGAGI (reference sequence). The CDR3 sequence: CASSYESSYEQYF. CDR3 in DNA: TGTGCCAGCAGTTACGAGAGCTCCTACGAGCAGTACTTC.

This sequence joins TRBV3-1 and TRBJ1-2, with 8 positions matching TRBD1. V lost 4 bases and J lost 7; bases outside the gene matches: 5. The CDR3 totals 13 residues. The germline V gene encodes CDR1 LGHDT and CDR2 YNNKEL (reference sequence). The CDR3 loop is CASSLRDRSGYTF. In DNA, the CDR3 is TGTGCCAGCAGCCTCCGGGACAGGAGTGGCTACACCTTC.

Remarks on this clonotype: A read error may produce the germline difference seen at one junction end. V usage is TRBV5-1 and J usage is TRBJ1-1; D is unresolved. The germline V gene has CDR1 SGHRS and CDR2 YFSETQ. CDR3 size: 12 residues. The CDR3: CAGSTTPTEAFF. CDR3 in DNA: TGCGCCGGCAGCACTACTCCAACTGAAGCTTTCTTT.

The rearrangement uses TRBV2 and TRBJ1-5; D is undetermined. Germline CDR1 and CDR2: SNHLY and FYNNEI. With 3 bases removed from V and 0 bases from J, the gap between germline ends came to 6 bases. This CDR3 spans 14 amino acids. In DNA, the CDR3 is TGTGCCAGCAGTGACGGGGATAGCAATCAGCCCCAGCATTTT. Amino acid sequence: CASSDGDSNQPQHF.

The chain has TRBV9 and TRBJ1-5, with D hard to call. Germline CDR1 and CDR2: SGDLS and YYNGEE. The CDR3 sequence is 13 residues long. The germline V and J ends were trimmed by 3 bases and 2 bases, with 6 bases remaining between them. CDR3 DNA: TGTGCCAGCAGCGCTGACCGCAATCAGCCCCAGCATTTT. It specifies CASSADRNQPQHF.

The CDR3 here is CASSLGTASVPGYNEQFF. CDR3 bases: TGCGCCAGCAGCTTGGGCACCGCTAGTGTGCCAGGGTACAATGAGCAGTTCTTC. This rearrangement joins TRBV5-1 to TRBJ2-1; a possible D gene is TRBD1 (5 bases). Germline CDR1 SGHRS, CDR2 YFSETQ. The CDR3 is 18 residues long. With 0 bases removed from V and 4 bases from J, the gap between germline ends came to 20 bases.